This T cell receptor beta chain was documented in a study of Ad26.COV2.S vaccination and SARS-CoV-2 variants. Study background: Once, or twice with 56 days between doses, Ad26.COV2.S was given intramuscularly. Notes on the study in general: Substantial breadth was reported for post-vaccination spike-specific CD8+ and CD4+ T cells.

Treatment noted: some 19 received Ad26.COV2.S at low or high dose, single or two shots; a few received placebo; per-sample allocation not given. Repertoires come from day 63 after the first vaccine or placebo injection. Some clones are missing from TCRdb's copy, which holds only in-frame ones; the method was immunoSEQ multiplex PCR. The table includes a few hundred thousand clones, approximately 83% detected once. This clone has only a few counts. The target antigen is unknown. From germline, CDR1 is LNHDA and CDR2 SQIVND (reference sequence). The CDR3 length is 14 residues. Trimming took 6 bases from V and 1 from J, leaving 9 bases between them.

The gene calls are TRBV19 and TRBJ2-2; D call uncertain. The sample in question was peripheral blood, obtained in a trial of Ad26.COV2.S vaccine versus placebo. The TCR originated in a person aged 18 to 65 who received the Ad26.COV2.S COVID-19 vaccine or a placebo. In nucleotides, the CDR3 is TGTGCCAGTAGGGCGTTTGGGAACACCGGGGAGCTGTTTTTT. It yields the protein CASRAFGNTGELFF.